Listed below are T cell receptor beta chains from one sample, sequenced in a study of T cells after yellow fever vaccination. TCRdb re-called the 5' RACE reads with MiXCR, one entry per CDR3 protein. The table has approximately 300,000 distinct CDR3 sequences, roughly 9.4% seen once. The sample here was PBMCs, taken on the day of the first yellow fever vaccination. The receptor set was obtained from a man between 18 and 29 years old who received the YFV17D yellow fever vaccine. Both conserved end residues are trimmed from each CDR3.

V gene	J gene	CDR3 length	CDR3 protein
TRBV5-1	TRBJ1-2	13	ASSLDWGRDYGYT
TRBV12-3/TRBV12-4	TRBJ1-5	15	ASSRQGADYSNQPQH
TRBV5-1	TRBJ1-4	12	ASRQGRRDEKLF
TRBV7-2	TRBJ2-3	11	ASSRTLSDTQY
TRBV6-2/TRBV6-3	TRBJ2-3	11	ASSWGLAGWQY
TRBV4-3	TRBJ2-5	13	ASARASGGWETQY
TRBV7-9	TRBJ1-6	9	ASSLVGSPH
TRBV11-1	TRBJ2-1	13	ASSYFGTVYNEQF
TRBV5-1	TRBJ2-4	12	ASSFGQGSNIQY
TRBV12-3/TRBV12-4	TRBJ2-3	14	ASSRRPGQSTDTQY
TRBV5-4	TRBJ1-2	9	ASSFRGSYT
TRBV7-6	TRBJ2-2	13	ASSSQTSATGELF
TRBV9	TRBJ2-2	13	ASSVEGERAGELF
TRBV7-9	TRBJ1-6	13	ASSSTEGQGSPLH
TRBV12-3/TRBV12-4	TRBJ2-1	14	ASSLDGLARLIEQF
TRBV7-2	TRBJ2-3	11	ASSSRTADTQY
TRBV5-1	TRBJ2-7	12	ASSLVWGSDEQY
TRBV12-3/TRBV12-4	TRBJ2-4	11	ASRLTGRDIQY
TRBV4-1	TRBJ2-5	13	ASSQRTGGKETQY
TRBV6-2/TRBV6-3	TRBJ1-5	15	ASSYVKGSTAGPPQH
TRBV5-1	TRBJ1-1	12	ASSLSGRNTEAF
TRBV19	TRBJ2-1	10	ASSMGLGEQF